Sequencing of this T cell receptor beta chain was carried out in a study of cytomegalovirus exposure and HLA in healthy donors. The CDR3 consists of 16 residues. Germline CDR1 GTSNPN, CDR2 SVGIG (reference sequence). V shed 1 base and J 1 base; nucleotides not matched to a gene: 7. Measured with immunoSEQ multiplex PCR; TCRdb has only the in-frame clones, and not every one. The sample yields about 150,000 clones, about 86% seen once. This clone has just a few counts. The gene calls are TRBV30 and TRBJ1-5, with 7 bases fitting TRBD1. The sequencing input was PBMCs. This TCR came from a human donor in good health. The DNA for the CDR3 is TGTGCCTGGAGTGGCGACCGGACAGGCAGCAATCAGCCCCAGCATTTT. Its translation is CAWSGDRTGSNQPQHF.